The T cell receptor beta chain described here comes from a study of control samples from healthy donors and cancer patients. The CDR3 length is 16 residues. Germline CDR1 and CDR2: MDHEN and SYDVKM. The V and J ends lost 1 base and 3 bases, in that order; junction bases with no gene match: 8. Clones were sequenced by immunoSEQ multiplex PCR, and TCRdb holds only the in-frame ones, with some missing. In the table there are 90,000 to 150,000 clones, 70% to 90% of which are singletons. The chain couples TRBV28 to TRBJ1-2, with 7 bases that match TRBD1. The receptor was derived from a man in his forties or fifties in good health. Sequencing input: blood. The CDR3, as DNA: TGTGCCAGCAGTTTATACAGGGGATCTCCTGACTATGGCTACACCTTC. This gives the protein CASSLYRGSPDYGYTF.